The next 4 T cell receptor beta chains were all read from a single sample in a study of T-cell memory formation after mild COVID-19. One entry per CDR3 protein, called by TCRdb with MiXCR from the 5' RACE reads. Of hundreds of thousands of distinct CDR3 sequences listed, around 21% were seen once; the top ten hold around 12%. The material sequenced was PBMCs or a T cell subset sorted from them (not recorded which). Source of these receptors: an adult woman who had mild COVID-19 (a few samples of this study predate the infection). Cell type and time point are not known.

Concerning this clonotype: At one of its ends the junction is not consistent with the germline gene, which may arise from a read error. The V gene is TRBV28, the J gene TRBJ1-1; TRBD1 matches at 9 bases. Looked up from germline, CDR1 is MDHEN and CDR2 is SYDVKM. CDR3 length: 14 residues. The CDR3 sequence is CASSLAGTGSGKVF. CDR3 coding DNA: TGTGCCAGCAGTCTGGCCGGGACAGGGTCGGGAAAGGTCTTT. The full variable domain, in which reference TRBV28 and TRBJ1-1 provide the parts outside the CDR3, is DVKVTQSSRYLVKRTGEKVFLECVQDMDHENMFWYRQDPGLGLRLIYFSYDVKMKEKGDIPEGYSVSREKKERFSLILESASTNQTSMYLCASSLAGTGSGKVFGQGTRLTVV.

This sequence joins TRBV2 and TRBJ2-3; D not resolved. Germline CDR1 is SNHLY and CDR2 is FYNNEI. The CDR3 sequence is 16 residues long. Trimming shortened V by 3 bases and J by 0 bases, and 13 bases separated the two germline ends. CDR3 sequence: CASSDSPYPSTDTQYF. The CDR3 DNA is TGTGCCAGCAGTGATTCGCCCTACCCTAGCACAGATACGCAGTATTTT.

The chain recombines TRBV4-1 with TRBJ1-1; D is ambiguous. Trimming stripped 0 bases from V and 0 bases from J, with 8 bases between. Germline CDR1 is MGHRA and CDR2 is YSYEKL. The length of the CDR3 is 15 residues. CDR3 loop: CASSQERFLNTEAFF. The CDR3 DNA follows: TGCGCCAGCAGCCAAGAGCGGTTCTTGAACACTGAAGCTTTCTTT.

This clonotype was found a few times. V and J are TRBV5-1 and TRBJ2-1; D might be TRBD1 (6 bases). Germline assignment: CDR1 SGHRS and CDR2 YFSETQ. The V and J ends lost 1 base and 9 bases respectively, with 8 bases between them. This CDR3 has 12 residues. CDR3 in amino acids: CASSLNRVEQFF. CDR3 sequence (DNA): TGCGCCAGCAGCTTGAACAGGGTTGAGCAGTTCTTC.